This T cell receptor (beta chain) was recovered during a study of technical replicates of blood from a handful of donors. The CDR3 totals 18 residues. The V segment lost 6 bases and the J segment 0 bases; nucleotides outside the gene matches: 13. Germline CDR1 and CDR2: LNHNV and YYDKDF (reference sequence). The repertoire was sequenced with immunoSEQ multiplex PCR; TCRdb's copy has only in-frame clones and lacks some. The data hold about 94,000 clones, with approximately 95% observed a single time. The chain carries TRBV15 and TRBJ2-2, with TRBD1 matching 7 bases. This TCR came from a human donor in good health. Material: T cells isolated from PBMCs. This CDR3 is CATSPQGNIISNTGELFF. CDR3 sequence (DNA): TGTGCCACCAGTCCACAGGGGAACATTATTTCGAACACCGGGGAGCTGTTTTTT.